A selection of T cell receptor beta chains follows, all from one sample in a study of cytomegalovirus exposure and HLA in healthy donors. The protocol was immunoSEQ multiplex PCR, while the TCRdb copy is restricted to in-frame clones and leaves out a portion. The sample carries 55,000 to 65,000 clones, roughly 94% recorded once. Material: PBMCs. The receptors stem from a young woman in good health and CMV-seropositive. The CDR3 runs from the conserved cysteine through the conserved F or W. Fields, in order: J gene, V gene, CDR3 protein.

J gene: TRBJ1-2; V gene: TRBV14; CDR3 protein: CASSQARFGAGYTF
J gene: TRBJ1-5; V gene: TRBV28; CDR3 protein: CASNAGRNQPQHF
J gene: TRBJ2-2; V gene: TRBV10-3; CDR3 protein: CAISDGTAGELFF
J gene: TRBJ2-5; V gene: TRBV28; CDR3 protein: CASSRRDTQETQYF
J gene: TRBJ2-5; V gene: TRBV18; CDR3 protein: CASSLGGQETQYF
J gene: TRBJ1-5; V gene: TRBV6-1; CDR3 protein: CASSDTGNQPQHF
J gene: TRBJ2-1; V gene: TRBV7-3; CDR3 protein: CASSPGRGAHNEQFF
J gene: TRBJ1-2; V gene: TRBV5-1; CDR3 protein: CASRNSDYGYTF
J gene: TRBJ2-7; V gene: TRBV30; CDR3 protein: CAWSVTGRYEQYF
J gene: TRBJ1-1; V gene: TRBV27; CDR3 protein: CASRPTAGNTEAFF
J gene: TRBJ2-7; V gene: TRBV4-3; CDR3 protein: CASSQNWVRQGGYEQYF
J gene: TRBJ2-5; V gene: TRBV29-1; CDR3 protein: CSVSRETQYF
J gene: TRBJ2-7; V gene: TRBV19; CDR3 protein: CASSRIVSRQGYEQYF
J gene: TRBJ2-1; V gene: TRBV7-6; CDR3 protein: CASSQLRGENNEQFF
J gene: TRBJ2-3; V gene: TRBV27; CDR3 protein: CASSPIPRGQGSYPDTQYF
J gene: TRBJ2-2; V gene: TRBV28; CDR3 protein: CASSLTSGGSTGELFF
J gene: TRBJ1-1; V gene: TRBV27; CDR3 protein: CASRRLLDRSNTEAFF
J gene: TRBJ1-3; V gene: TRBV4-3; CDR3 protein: CASSQDLFRGTGNTIYF
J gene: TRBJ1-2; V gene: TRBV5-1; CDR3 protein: CASSSPETNYGYTF
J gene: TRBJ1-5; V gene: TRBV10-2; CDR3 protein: CASSDSRGFGLNQPQHF
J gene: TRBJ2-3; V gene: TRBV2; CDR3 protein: CASTLLSRDTQYF
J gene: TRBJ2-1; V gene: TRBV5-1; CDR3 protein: CASSVGLAESSYNEQFF
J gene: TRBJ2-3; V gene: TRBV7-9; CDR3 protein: CASSLAGDQYF
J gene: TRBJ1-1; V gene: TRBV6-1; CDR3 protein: CASISTGFFTEAFF
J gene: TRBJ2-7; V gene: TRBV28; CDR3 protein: CASIPLGSYEQYF
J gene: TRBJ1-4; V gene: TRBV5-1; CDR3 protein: CASSLGTATNEKLFF